This TCR beta chain was obtained from a study of shared clonotypes between healthy human individuals. Across the whole study: With ages of 18 to 49, the donors were two women and three men.

Whole-study results and caveats: Naive subsets generally had larger estimated richness than memory subsets. Relative to clonotypes present in all four donors, those not shared had lower generation probabilities. Donors were few, which limited the genetic and exposure-history diversity represented.

Note on this clone: Its target is unknown.

Naive CD8 isolation took CD45RO-negative cells positively selected for CCR7 and excluded terminally differentiated effector memory CD45RA+ cells. The assay was immunoSEQ multiplex PCR, and TCRdb's table has in-frame clones only and misses some. The table lists roughly 600,000 clones, about 98% of them singletons, with approximately 0.3% in the top ten. CDR3 length equals 13 residues. Deletions cut 7 bases from V and 6 bases from J, with 18 bases between. Germline CDR1 reads SQVTM; CDR2 reads ANQGSEA. This receptor was identified in a man aged 25-45 years in good health. Sequenced: naive CD8+ T cells sorted from blood. The J gene is TRBJ1-1, the V gene TRBV29-1; a weak D match, TRBD1 (5 bases). The DNA of the CDR3 is TGCAGCGCCCTTGGCAGGGTCGTCGCTGAAGCTTTCTTT. Translating gives CSALGRVVAEAFF.